This TCR beta chain comes out of a study of radiotherapy plus CTLA-4 blockade in lung cancer. This clone was observed once. Trimming removed 1 base from V and 5 bases from J, with 9 bases in between. Per the germline V gene, CDR1 is SGHKS and CDR2 is YYEKEE (reference sequence). The CDR3 is 13 amino acids. The protocol was immunoSEQ multiplex PCR, while the TCRdb copy is restricted to in-frame clones and leaves out a portion. This sample has roughly 120,000 clones; about 83% occur once, and the top ten carry roughly 5%. The V and J genes are TRBV5-5 and TRBJ1-1, with D hard to call. This receptor was obtained from a human donor with non-small cell lung cancer who had a partial response to radiotherapy plus ipilimumab. Sample: peripheral blood, taken from a patient treated with radiotherapy plus ipilimumab. The CDR3 nucleotides are TGTGCCAGCAGCTTGCAGCAGGAAACTGAAGCTTTCTTT. Its translation: CASSLQQETEAFF.